The subject of this entry is one T cell receptor (beta chain). What it recognizes is unknown. The CDR3 loop spans 16 amino acids. The V gene end was trimmed by 2 bases and the J gene end by 3 bases; junction bases not matched to a gene: 6. The germline CDR1 and CDR2 sequences are LGHDT and YNNKEL (reference sequence). Sequenced by immunoSEQ multiplex PCR; TCRdb stores in-frame clones only, minus some. The profile covers roughly 95,000 clones, with roughly 90% appearing a single time and 2.8% taken by the ten largest. These data originate in a study of T cell responses to AZD1222 COVID-19 vaccine. Overall study context: The analysis combined second doses at about 4 or about 12 weeks.

General study findings and limits: Females made up more of the donors, who were largely white British, and clonal diversity may have come out too low. Of spike-specific TCRs, nearly half reportedly target regions left unmutated in variants.

The sample consisted of peripheral blood, taken on day 0 of AZD1222 vaccination. The chain joins TRBV3-1 (or the pseudogene TRBV3-2) to TRBJ2-2, with 7 positions matching TRBD1. The source of this sequence is an adult in good health. DNA of the CDR3: TGTGCCAGCAGCCAATATGAGGGGGCGGACACCGGGGAGCTGTTTTTT. This codes for CASSQYEGADTGELFF.